This T cell receptor beta chain was obtained from a study of molecular identifiers for immune sequencing clone quantification. For the study at large: Replicates involved a five-way split of RNA from approximately 20,000 or 98,000 naive CD8 cells, with sequencing of four.

Ten or more counts support this clonotype. Naive CD8 T cells were sorted, and the gate applied was CD8+CD4-CCR7+CD45RA+. Previously published methods and listed TCR primers were used for the bulk TCR libraries. TCRdb fed the PCR reads into MiXCR, producing one record per CDR3 protein. The sample lists approximately 670,000 distinct CDR3 sequences, approximately 20% occurring once. Trimming cost V 2 bases and J 3 bases, with 15 bases left between them. This CDR3 is 15 amino acids long. Germline V CDR1 and CDR2: SQVTM, ANQGSEA. Sample: naive CD8+ T cells from blood, with Jurkat cell RNA spiked in. Subset defined: FACS-sorted CD8+CD4-CCR7+CD45RA+ naive T cells. This chain links TRBV29-1 with TRBJ2-3, with a possible D match to TRBD2 (7 bases). The sequence derives from a human donor in good health. Some libraries in this study had Jurkat cell RNA spiked in. The CDR3 DNA reads as TGCAGCGTTGAACTCTGGGGGGGCCGGACAGATACGCAGTATTTT. Translation: CSVELWGGRTDTQYF.